The 3 T cell receptor beta chains below all came from one sample that was sequenced in a study of blood T cell repertoires in COVID-19. Assay used: immunoSEQ multiplex PCR; TCRdb lists only in-frame clones, some missing. Of approximately 220,000 clones detected, roughly 89% appear once; the ten largest clones hold 5.5% to 7.5%. The material sequenced was PBMCs or T cells enriched from blood (not recorded which). The receptors here all came from a woman aged 40 to 50 who had recovered from COVID-19.

This rearrangement joins TRBV2 to TRBJ2-7; D gene uncertain. Between the trimmed V and J ends, which lost 3 bases and 9 bases, there was a span of 15 bases. Per the germline V gene, CDR1 is SNHLY and CDR2 is FYNNEI. The CDR3 covers 13 residues. In DNA form, the CDR3 reads TGTGCCAGCAGTGACCGGCCAGCGATCGGGCAGTACGTC. Residues: CASSDRPAIGQYV.

The chain joins TRBV7-9 to TRBJ2-3, with TRBD1 matching 8 bases. J lost 5 bases, V lost 5 bases, and 12 bases had no gene match. CDR3 length: 16 residues. Germline loops: CDR1 SEHNR, CDR2 FQNEAQ (reference sequence). The CDR3 nucleotides are TGTGCCAGCAGCAGTACCCGCAGGGGGCAAGGAGATACGCAGTATTTT. Protein sequence: CASSSTRRGQGDTQYF.

The chain couples TRBV27 to TRBJ1-1, with 8 bases that match TRBD1. V trimming: 5 bases; J trimming: 4 bases; junction bases outside the gene matches: 12. The CDR3 consists of 16 residues. The germline gives CDR1 MNHEY, CDR2 SMNVEV (reference sequence). The CDR3: CASSHLNRGEGTEAFF. As DNA, the CDR3 is TGTGCCAGCAGTCATCTGAACAGGGGGGAGGGCACTGAAGCTTTCTTT.